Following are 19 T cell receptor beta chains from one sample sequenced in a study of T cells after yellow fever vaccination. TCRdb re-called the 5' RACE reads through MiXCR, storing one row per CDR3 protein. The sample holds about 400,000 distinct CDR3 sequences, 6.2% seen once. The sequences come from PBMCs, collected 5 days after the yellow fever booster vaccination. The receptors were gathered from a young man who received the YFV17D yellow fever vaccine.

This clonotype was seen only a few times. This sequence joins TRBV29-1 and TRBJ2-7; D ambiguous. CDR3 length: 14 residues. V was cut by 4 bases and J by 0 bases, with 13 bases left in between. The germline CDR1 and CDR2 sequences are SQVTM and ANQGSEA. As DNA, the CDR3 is TGCAGCGTTGTTGGGCGAGTCAGCTCCTACGAGCAGTACTTC. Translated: CSVVGRVSSYEQYF.

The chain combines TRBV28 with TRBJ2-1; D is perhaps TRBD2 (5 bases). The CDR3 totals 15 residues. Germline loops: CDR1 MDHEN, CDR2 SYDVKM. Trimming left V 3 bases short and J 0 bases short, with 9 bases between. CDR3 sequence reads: CASSFLGSSYNEQFF. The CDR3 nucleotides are TGTGCCAGCAGTTTTTTAGGGAGCTCCTACAATGAGCAGTTCTTC.

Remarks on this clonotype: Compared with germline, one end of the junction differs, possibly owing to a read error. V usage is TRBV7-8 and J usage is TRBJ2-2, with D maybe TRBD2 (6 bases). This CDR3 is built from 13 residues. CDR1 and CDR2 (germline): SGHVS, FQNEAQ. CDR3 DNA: TGTGCCAGCAGCTTCGAGATGGGCGGGGAGCTGGTTTTT. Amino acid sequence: CASSFEMGGELVF.

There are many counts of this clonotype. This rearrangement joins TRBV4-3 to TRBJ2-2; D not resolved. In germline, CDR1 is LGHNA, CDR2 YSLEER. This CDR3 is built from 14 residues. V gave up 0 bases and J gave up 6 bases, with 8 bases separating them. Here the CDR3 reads CASSQDRVAGELFF. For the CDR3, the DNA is TGCGCCAGCAGCCAAGATCGGGTGGCCGGGGAGCTGTTTTTT.

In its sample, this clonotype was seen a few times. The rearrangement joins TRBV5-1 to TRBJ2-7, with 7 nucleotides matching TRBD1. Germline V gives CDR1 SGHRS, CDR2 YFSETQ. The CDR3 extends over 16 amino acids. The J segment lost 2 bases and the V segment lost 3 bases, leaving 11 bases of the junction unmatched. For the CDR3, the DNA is TGCGCCAGCAGCTCGCTCACCGGGACAGATACCTACGAGCAGTACTTC. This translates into CASSSLTGTDTYEQYF.

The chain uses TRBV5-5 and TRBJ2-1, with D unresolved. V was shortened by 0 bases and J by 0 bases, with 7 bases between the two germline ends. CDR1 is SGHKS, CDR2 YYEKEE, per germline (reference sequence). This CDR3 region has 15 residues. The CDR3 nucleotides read TGTGCCAGCAGCTTGGAGCCAAACTCCTACAATGAGCAGTTCTTC. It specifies CASSLEPNSYNEQFF.

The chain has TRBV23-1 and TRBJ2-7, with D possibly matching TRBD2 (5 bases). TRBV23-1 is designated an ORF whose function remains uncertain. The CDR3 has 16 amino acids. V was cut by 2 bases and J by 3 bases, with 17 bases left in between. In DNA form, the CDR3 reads TGCGCCAGCAGTCAAGAAAAGGCTAGCCCATTCTACGAGCAGTACTTC. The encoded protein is CASSQEKASPFYEQYF.

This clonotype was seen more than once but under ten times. CDR3 amino acids: CASTTGGADTGELFF. The CDR3 DNA sequence: TGTGCCAGCACCACAGGGGGCGCGGACACCGGGGAGCTGTTTTTT. The rearrangement uses TRBV7-2 and TRBJ2-2; 9 nucleotides align to TRBD1. Trimming at V came to 7 bases and at J to 3 bases, leaving 6 bases not matched to a gene. The CDR3 loop spans 15 amino acids. Germline V lookup: CDR1 SGHTA, CDR2 FQGNSA.

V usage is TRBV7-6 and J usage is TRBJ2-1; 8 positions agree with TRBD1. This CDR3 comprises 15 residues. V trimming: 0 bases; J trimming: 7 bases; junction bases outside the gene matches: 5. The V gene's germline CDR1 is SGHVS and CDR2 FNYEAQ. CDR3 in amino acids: CASSLADRVGNEQFF. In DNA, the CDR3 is TGTGCCAGCAGCTTAGCGGACAGGGTGGGAAATGAGCAGTTCTTC.

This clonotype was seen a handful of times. In DNA, the CDR3 is TGCAGCGTTGTCCAGGGCTCCGGCGGGGAGCTGTTTTTT. The encoded protein is CSVVQGSGGELFF. The V and J genes are TRBV29-1 and TRBJ2-2, with D maybe TRBD1 (5 bases). CDR1 and CDR2 from the germline V gene are SQVTM and ANQGSEA. V lost 4 bases and J 7 bases, leaving 13 bases between the germline ends. The CDR3 spans 13 residues.

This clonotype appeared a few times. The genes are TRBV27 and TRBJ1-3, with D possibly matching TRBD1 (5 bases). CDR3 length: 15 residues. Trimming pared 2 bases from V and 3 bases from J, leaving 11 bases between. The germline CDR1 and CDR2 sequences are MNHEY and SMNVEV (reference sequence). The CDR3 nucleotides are TGTGCCAGCAGTTTAGCAGGGAGAAGTGGAAACACCATATATTTT. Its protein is CASSLAGRSGNTIYF.

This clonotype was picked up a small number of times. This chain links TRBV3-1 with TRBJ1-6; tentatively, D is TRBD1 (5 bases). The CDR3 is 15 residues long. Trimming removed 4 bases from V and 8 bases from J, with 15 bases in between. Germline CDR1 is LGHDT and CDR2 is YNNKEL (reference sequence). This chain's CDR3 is CASSPPGEYDSPLHF. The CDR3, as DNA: TGTGCCAGCAGCCCCCCGGGGGAGTATGATTCACCCCTCCACTTT.

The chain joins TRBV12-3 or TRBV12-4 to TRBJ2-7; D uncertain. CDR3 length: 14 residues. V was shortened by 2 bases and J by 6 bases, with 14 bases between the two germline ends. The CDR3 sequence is CASSLQGPESEQYF. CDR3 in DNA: TGTGCCAGCAGTTTACAAGGGCCAGAGAGCGAGCAGTACTTC.

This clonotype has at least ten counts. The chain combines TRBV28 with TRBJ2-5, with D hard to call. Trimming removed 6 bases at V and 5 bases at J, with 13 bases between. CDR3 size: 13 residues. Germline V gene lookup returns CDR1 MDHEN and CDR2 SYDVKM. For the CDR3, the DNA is TGTGCCAGCAGAGTCAGTTTGGGTGAGACCCAGTACTTC. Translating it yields CASRVSLGETQYF.

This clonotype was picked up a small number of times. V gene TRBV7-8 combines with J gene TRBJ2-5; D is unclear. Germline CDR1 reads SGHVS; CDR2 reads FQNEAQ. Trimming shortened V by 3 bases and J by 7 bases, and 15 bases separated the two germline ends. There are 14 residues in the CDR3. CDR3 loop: CASSLDAAALTQYF. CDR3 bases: TGTGCCAGCAGCTTGGACGCTGCGGCATTGACCCAGTACTTC.

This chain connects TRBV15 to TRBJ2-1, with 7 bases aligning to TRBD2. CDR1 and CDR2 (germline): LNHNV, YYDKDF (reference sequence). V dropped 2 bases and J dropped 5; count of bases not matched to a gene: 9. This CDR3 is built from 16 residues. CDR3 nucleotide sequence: TGTGCCACCAGCAGAACCCTAGTGGGGGGGGACAATGAGCAGTTCTTC. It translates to CATSRTLVGGDNEQFF.

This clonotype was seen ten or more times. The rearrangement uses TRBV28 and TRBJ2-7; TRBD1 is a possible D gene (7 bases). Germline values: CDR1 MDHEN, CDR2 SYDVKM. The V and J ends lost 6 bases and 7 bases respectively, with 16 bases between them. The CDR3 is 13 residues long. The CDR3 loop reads CASRGTARGEQYF. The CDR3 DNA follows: TGTGCCAGCAGAGGGACAGCACGGGGGGAGCAGTACTTC.

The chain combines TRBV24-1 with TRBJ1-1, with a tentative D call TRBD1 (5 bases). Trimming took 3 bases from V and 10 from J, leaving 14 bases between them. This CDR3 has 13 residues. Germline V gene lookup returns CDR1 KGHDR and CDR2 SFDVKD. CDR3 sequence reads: CATSDITGSPAFF. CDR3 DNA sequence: TGTGCCACCAGTGATATTACAGGTTCGCCAGCTTTCTTT.

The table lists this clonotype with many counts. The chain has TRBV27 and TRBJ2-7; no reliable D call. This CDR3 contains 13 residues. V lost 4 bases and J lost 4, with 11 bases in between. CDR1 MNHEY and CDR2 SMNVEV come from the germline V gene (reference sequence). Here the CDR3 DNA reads TGTGCCAGCAGTTCGACGGCCTGGTACGAGCAGTACTTC. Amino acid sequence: CASSSTAWYEQYF.